The following is a T cell receptor (beta chain) sequence with its context. Antigen specificity is unknown. This sample was included in a study of CD8+ T cells in alopecia areata. General study results and limits: Scalp sequencing also captures normal skin's resident alphabeta T cells.

The CDR3 sequence is 15 residues long. Germline V gene sequence: CDR1 MNHEY, CDR2 SMNVEV (reference sequence). V lost 6 bases to trimming and J lost 6 bases; unmatched junction nucleotides: 13. After isolation, RNA underwent reverse transcription to generate cDNA as the sequencing template. TCRdb's copy holds only in-frame clones and misses some; the assay was immunoSEQ multiplex PCR. The sample lists over 100,000 clones; around 50% were seen once. As for treatment: oral pan-JAK inhibitor, 5-10 mg twice daily. The V call is TRBV27, the J call TRBJ2-7; 8 bases fit TRBD1. The sample in question was CD8+ T cells sorted from blood, obtained at week 24, from a patient treated with tofacitinib. This clonotype originated in a human donor with alopecia areata. The CDR3: CASSHGGTGLAEQYF. The CDR3 DNA reads TGTGCCAGCAGCCACGGCGGGACAGGTTTGGCCGAGCAGTACTTC.